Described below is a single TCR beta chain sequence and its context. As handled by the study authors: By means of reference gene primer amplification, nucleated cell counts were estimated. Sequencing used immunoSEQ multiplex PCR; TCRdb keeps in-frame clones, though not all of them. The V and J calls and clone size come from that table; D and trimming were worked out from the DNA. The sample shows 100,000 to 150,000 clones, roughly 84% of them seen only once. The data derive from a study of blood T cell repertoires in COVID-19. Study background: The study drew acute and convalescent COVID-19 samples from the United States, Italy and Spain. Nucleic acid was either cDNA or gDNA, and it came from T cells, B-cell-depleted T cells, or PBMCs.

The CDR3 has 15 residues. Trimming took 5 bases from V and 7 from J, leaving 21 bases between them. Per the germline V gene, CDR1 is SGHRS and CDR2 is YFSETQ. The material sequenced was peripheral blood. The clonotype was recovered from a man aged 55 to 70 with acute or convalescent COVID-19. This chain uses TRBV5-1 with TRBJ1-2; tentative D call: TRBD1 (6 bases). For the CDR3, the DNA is TGCGCCAGCAGTCTTGCAGGGGAATTTGTAGGTGGCTACACCTTC. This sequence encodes CASSLAGEFVGGYTF.